This TCR beta chain was recovered during a study of shared clonotypes between healthy human individuals. The wider study: The study drew on a couple of women and three men aged 18 to 49 as donors. Regarding the study as a whole: All-four-donor shared clonotypes had higher generation probabilities than non-shared clonotypes did.

Looked up from germline, CDR1 is MDHEN and CDR2 is SYDVKM. The J segment lost 8 bases and the V segment lost 5 bases, leaving 9 bases of the junction unmatched. The CDR3 covers 14 residues. A note on this clone: The antigen remains undetermined.

Profiled with immunoSEQ multiplex PCR; TCRdb holds only in-frame clones, not every one. The repertoire holds 2 million to 3 million clones, 80% to 95% seen once, with about 0.38% in the top ten. There were only Caucasian adults among the donors, and all lived in Nashville, Tennessee. The study separated CD4+ cells into CD45RA+ naive and CD45RA-negative memory subsets. The V and J genes are TRBV28 and TRBJ1-3; 7 positions match TRBD1. Sequencing was carried out using naive CD4+ T cells from PBMCs. The subset denotes: CD45RA+ positively selected. The sequence was collected from a young man in good health. Some clones in this sample may be carry-over from other donors' samples. CDR3 in DNA: TGTGCCAGCAGTCCTCAGGGGGGTCTGCACACCATATATTTT. Amino acid sequence: CASSPQGGLHTIYF.